This TCR beta chain was observed in a study of T cell repertoires in cytomegalovirus infection (dated by TCRdb to the late 2010s). A note on the overall study: The peptide stimulations were aimed at well-studied HLA-B-restricted epitopes as well as recently identified HLA-C-restricted CMV epitopes, whose presentation resists viral immunomodulation. Donor HLA type was relevant to the analysis, as public TCR beta signatures indicated carriage of CMV infection together with the matching HLA type.

Per the germline V gene, MNHEY is the CDR1 and SVGEGT is the CDR2. Clipping removes 7 bases from V and 6 bases from J, with 9 as the unmatched junction base count. Counted from cysteine to phenylalanine, this CDR3 has 14 amino acids. Kept here is only the CDR3 DNA, which spans 42 bases and is read in frame from base 1. Results the study describes overall, beyond this receptor: Carriers of CMV infection plus the relevant HLA type were discriminated by the cumulative frequency of public TCR beta family members in the study cohort and in an independent roughly 380-donor cohort. In the ex vivo response, HLA-C-restricted CMV-specific TCR beta clonotypes were dominant, and in two of eight donors the single most frequent clonotype came from this HLA-C-restricted group.

Turning to this clonotype: There is no known antigen for this receptor. No quality values exist for individual bases; no much larger clone is one base distant.

Sequenced on an Illumina HiSeq 1500. TCRdb applied fastp at Q25 and MiXCR to the public reads, then kept only in-frame beta chains. Identical CDR3 proteins give one entry, which carries the most common genes and DNA. The sample records roughly 500,000 distinct CDR3 sequences, about 33% of which are singletons. The ten largest clones take up around a sixth of the sample. This specimen's treatment or condition label, interpreted: in vitro stimulation with specific CMV peptide epitopes to enrich CMV-specific T cells. The material was cultured PBMCs, obtained from culture after CMV antigen stimulation. The clonotype originates from a human donor in good health (CMV status not recorded). Some clones in this sample may be carry-over from other donors' samples. Recombination joined TRBV6-2 or TRBV6-3 with TRBJ2-1; TRBD1 lines up with 7 middle nucleotides. The DNA sequence is given as TGTGCCAGCATAAGGGGACAGTCTGTCAATGAGCAGTTCTTC. The resulting protein is CASIRGQSVNEQFF.